Below, 27 T cell receptor beta chains from the same sample are listed, as sequenced in a study of beta chain features in type 1 diabetes. General study findings and limits: There was a moderate but significant shortening of TCRB CDR3s in all four CD4+ subsets of Type 1 diabetes patients.

These receptors lack a known antigen. Expressed TCRB transcripts were sequenced, since all the RNA that had been isolated was reverse transcribed. The assay was immunoSEQ multiplex PCR, and TCRdb's table has in-frame clones only and misses some. The sample consists of 120,000 to 150,000 clones, roughly an eighth of them appearing once. Sequencing input: central memory CD4+ T cells from blood. The source of these receptors is a man between 18 and 29 years old with type 1 diabetes.

In the case of this clone: A clone one base away is much larger, so this may be a read error. Additional DNA sequences in this sample encode the identical CDR3. The chain uses TRBV7-9 and TRBJ2-5; possible D gene TRBD2, 6 bases. CDR3 length: 16 residues. CDR1 SEHNR and CDR2 FQNEAQ come from the germline V gene (reference sequence). V lost 2 bases and J 4 bases, leaving 17 bases between the germline ends. The CDR3 sequence: CASSLMSGGSLETQYF. The CDR3 nucleotides are TGTGCCAGCAGCTTAATGAGCGGAGGGTCATTAGAGACCCAGTACTTC.

This chain links TRBV7-2 with TRBJ1-1; no firm D call. Germline CDR1 and CDR2: SGHTA and FQGNSA. This CDR3 comprises 13 residues. Trimming took off 4 bases at V and 3 bases at J, with 9 bases between the two ends. CDR3 protein: CASSSAQDTEAFF. DNA of the CDR3: TGTGCCAGCAGCTCGGCGCAGGACACTGAAGCTTTCTTT.

This clone was counted a few times. Other DNA sequences in this specimen translate into the identical CDR3. The chain combines TRBV30 with TRBJ1-5; no clear D gene. Trimming took off 2 bases at V and 0 bases at J, with 5 bases between the two ends. The germline gives CDR1 GTSNPN, CDR2 SVGIG (reference sequence). The CDR3 has 13 amino acids. CDR3 bases: TGTGCCTGGAGTAGTGATAGCAATCAGCCCCAGCATTTT. Amino acids: CAWSSDSNQPQHF. Full variable domain (outside the CDR3, taken from reference TRBV30 and TRBJ1-5): SQTIHQWPATLVQPVGSPLSLECTVEGTSNPNLYWYRQAAGRGLQLLFYSVGIGQISSEVPQNLSASRPQDRQFILSSKKLLLSDSGFYLCAWSSDSNQPQHFGDGTRLSIL.

This chain connects TRBV2 to TRBJ1-5, with 11 bases fitting TRBD1. The CDR3 runs to 14 residues. Germline V CDR1 and CDR2: SNHLY, FYNNEI. V lost 4 bases, J lost 6 bases, and 2 bases stayed unmatched. This CDR3 reads CASSGTGGVQPQHF. The CDR3 DNA sequence: TGTGCCAGCAGTGGGACAGGGGGCGTTCAGCCCCAGCATTTT.

This chain connects TRBV5-1 to TRBJ2-3; D call uncertain. With 0 bases removed from V and 2 bases from J, the gap between germline ends came to 4 bases. The CDR3 is 13 amino acids. CDR1 and CDR2 from the germline V gene are SGHRS and YFSETQ. CDR3 region: CASSLAITDTQYF. CDR3 sequence (DNA): TGCGCCAGCAGCTTGGCTATCACAGATACGCAGTATTTT.

This clone was seen more than once but under ten times. Within the sample, other DNA sequences also encode this same CDR3. The V gene is TRBV30, the J gene TRBJ1-1; no clear D. The CDR3 consists of 13 residues. Germline V gene sequence: CDR1 GTSNPN, CDR2 SVGIG (reference sequence). The V end lost 2 bases, the J end lost 0 bases, and 7 bases lay between the germline ends. CDR3 bases: TGTGCCTGGAGTCGAGGCATGAACACTGAAGCTTTCTTT. Its protein product is CAWSRGMNTEAFF.

The table lists this clone with a few counts. V gene TRBV30 combines with J gene TRBJ1-4; a weak D match, TRBD1 (5 bases). The CDR3 covers 12 residues. V dropped 2 bases and J dropped 7 bases, with 8 bases sitting between them. Germline V lookup: CDR1 GTSNPN, CDR2 SVGIG (reference sequence). CDR3 bases: TGTGCCTGGAGTAAGCAGGGTGAAAAACTGTTTTTT. Translation gives CAWSKQGEKLFF.

This clone was found a few times. The V call is TRBV7-8, the J call TRBJ1-5; D not certain. CDR1 SGHVS and CDR2 FQNEAQ come from the germline V gene. Deletions cut 1 base from V and 5 bases from J, with 6 bases between. CDR3 length: 13 residues. CDR3 bases: TGTGCCAGCAGCTTAGGACCAGATCAGCCCCAGCATTTT. It codes for CASSLGPDQPQHF. The entire variable domain, with the rest obtained from reference TRBV7-8 and TRBJ1-5, is as follows: GAGVSQSPRYKVAKRGQDVALRCDPISGHVSLFWYQQALGQGPEFLTYFQNEAQLDKSGLPSDRFFAERPEGSVSTLKIQRTQQEDSAVYLCASSLGPDQPQHFGDGTRLSIL.

This clone was observed a handful of times. J is TRBJ1-6 and V is TRBV5-4; D gene uncertain. V was shortened by 0 bases and J by 8 bases, with 15 bases between the two germline ends. The germline V gene encodes CDR1 SGHNT and CDR2 YYREEE (reference sequence). CDR3 length equals 16 residues. CDR3 in DNA: TGTGCCAGCAGCTTGGAGATGTCAGGAGGCCATTCACCCCTCCACTTT. It translates to CASSLEMSGGHSPLHF.

The chain uses TRBV30 and TRBJ2-7; 8 bases map to TRBD1. The V and J ends lost 4 bases and 6 bases, in that order; junction bases with no gene match: 5. The CDR3 is 12 residues long. The germline CDR1 and CDR2 sequences are GTSNPN and SVGIG (reference sequence). The CDR3 coding sequence is TGTGCCTGGACCGTAGACAGGGGCGAGCAGTACTTC. Its protein product is CAWTVDRGEQYF.

The chain is built from TRBV29-1 and TRBJ1-1; D possibly corresponds to TRBD1 (5 bases). The CDR3 is 11 amino acids. The germline V gene encodes CDR1 SQVTM and CDR2 ANQGSEA. CDR3 region: CSCDGAEGAFF. DNA of the CDR3: TGCTCCTGCGATGGGGCCGAGGGGGCTTTCTTT.

This chain connects TRBV30 to TRBJ1-1; a weak D match, TRBD1 (5 bases). Trimming cost V 1 base and J 5 bases, with 17 bases left between them. The germline gives CDR1 GTSNPN, CDR2 SVGIG (reference sequence). The CDR3 is 15 residues long. For the CDR3, the DNA is TGTGCCTGGAGTGGAGGATCCAGGGTGGGAACTGAAGCTTTCTTT. Its translation: CAWSGGSRVGTEAFF.

In this sample, this clone turned up many times. V and J are TRBV2 and TRBJ2-3; the D is unclear. Germline V lookup: CDR1 SNHLY, CDR2 FYNNEI. Between the trimmed V and J ends, which lost 7 bases and 9 bases, there was a span of 14 bases. This CDR3 has 12 amino acids. Here the CDR3 DNA reads TGTGCCAGCATGATTAGCTCTGGCACGCAGTATTTT. This sequence encodes CASMISSGTQYF.

This clone showed up just a few times. The rearrangement links TRBV6-5 to TRBJ2-7, with 9 nucleotides matching TRBD1. The CDR3 is 13 residues long. Looked up from germline, CDR1 is MNHEY and CDR2 is SVGAGI. With 6 bases clipped from V and 2 bases from J, the junction kept 2 bases outside the gene matches. The CDR3 sequence: CASRRDRAYEQYF. CDR3 coding DNA: TGTGCCAGCAGACGGGACAGGGCCTACGAGCAGTACTTC.

The V gene is TRBV28, the J gene TRBJ1-5; possibly TRBD1 for D (6 bases). Germline loops: CDR1 MDHEN, CDR2 SYDVKM. V was clipped by 7 bases and J by 0 bases, with 16 bases between them. This CDR3 contains 16 residues. CDR3 DNA: TGTGCCAGCACTCTTGGACAGCTCTATAGCAATCAGCCCCAGCATTTT. Translating gives CASTLGQLYSNQPQHF.

In its sample, this clone was seen a few times. The gene calls are TRBV19 and TRBJ2-3; 7 bases map to TRBD2. With V trimmed by 3 bases and J by 6 bases, 6 bases remained unmatched. In germline, CDR1 is LNHDA, CDR2 SQIVND (reference sequence). This CDR3 is 14 amino acids long. The CDR3 loop is CASSIGGYSDTQYF. The CDR3 nucleotides are TGTGCCAGTAGTATCGGGGGGTACTCCGATACGCAGTATTTT. Based on the CDR3 plus reference TRBV19 and TRBJ2-3, the full variable domain is DGGITQSPKYLFRKEGQNVTLSCEQNLNHDAMYWYRQDPGQGLRLIYYSQIVNDFQKGDIAEGYSVSREKKESFPLTVTSAQKNPTAFYLCASSIGGYSDTQYFGPGTRLTVL.

V usage is TRBV21-1 and J usage is TRBJ2-5; TRBD2 reflects the table's D call only, with no check against the DNA. TRBV21-1 is an annotated pseudogene. CDR3 length: 16 residues. This chain's CDR3 is CASSKDGARGVETQYF. The CDR3 nucleotides read TGTGCCAGCAGCAAAGATGGCGCCCGGGGGGTTGAGACCCAGTACTTC.

This clone was counted a few times. J is TRBJ2-7 and V is TRBV18; TRBD1 is a possible D gene (6 bases). CDR1 and CDR2 from the germline V gene are KGHSH and LQKENI. Trimming pared 4 bases from V and 4 bases from J, leaving 14 bases between. CDR3 length: 14 residues. Here the CDR3 DNA reads TGTGCCAGCTCACTCAGCAGGGGTTCTTACGAGCAGTACTTC. Translating it yields CASSLSRGSYEQYF.

This clone was observed many times. The CDR3 bases are TGTGCCAGCAGTCCCGTGGCGGGGGGGCCCGAGCAGTACTTC. It yields the protein CASSPVAGGPEQYF. This chain uses TRBV7-2 with TRBJ2-7; 9 positions match TRBD2. Germline V gene data show CDR1 as SGHTA and CDR2 as FQGNSA. V shed 6 bases, J shed 6 bases, and the junction held 9 bases outside the gene matches. The CDR3 has 14 amino acids.

This clone showed up just a few times. The rearrangement joins TRBV19 to TRBJ1-1; 7 positions agree with TRBD1. The CDR3 has 15 amino acids. Trimming at V came to 3 bases and at J to 5 bases, leaving 9 bases not matched to a gene. CDR1 LNHDA and CDR2 SQIVND come from the germline V gene (reference sequence). CDR3 bases: TGTGCCAGTAGTATCCCGCCAGGGGGACGAACTGAAGCTTTCTTT. This encodes CASSIPPGGRTEAFF.

The rearrangement links TRBV5-1 to TRBJ1-2; tentatively, D is TRBD1 (6 bases). The V gene lost 4 bases and the J gene lost 8 bases, with 9 bases spanning the gap. The length of the CDR3 is 11 residues. Germline V gene sequence: CDR1 SGHRS, CDR2 YFSETQ. The CDR3 loop is CASSPGEGYTF. The CDR3 DNA reads TGCGCCAGCAGCCCAGGGGAAGGCTACACCTTC.

V gene TRBV7-8 combines with J gene TRBJ2-3; D gene ambiguous. Germline assignment: CDR1 SGHVS and CDR2 FQNEAQ. Between the trimmed V and J ends, which lost 0 bases and 0 bases, there was a span of 10 bases. The CDR3 has 16 amino acids. The CDR3 region has the DNA TGTGCCAGCAGCTTAGCGTGGGCTCAAAGCACAGATACGCAGTATTTT. It specifies CASSLAWAQSTDTQYF.

This clone has only a few counts. In the same sample, other DNA sequences code for this CDR3. The rearrangement links TRBV14 to TRBJ1-4, with 9 bases aligning to TRBD1. The CDR3 totals 14 residues. Unmatched junction bases numbered 5, after V lost 4 bases and J lost 8 bases. Germline V gives CDR1 SGHDN, CDR2 FVKESK. CDR3 coding DNA: TGTGCCAGCAGCCGGACAGGGGCAGGGGAAAAACTGTTTTTT. This encodes CASSRTGAGEKLFF.

The table lists this clone with a few counts. V usage is TRBV7-8 and J usage is TRBJ2-7, with 8 bases that match TRBD1. V lost 4 bases, J lost 3 bases, and 14 bases stayed unmatched. Looked up from germline, CDR1 is SGHVS and CDR2 is FQNEAQ. This CDR3 region has 17 residues. CDR3 region: CASSSNALRTGSYEQYF. CDR3 DNA: TGTGCCAGCAGCTCCAACGCTCTCCGGACAGGGAGCTACGAGCAGTACTTC.

This clone was counted only a few times. This chain links TRBV2 with TRBJ1-2; perhaps TRBD1 as D (5 bases). The CDR3 spans 14 residues. V was trimmed by 7 bases and J by 3 bases, leaving 15 bases between them. Germline CDR1 reads SNHLY; CDR2 reads FYNNEI. This CDR3 is CASTRGPRDYGYTF. CDR3 DNA sequence: TGTGCCAGCACTAGGGGACCGAGGGACTATGGCTACACCTTC. The complete variable domain, with remaining parts taken from reference TRBV2 and TRBJ1-2, reads EPEVTQTPSHQVTQMGQEVILRCVPISNHLYFYWYRQILGQKVEFLVSFYNNEISEKSEIFDDQFSVERPDGSNFTLKIRSTKLEDSAMYFCASTRGPRDYGYTFGSGTRLTVV.

The V and J genes are TRBV5-1 and TRBJ1-6; TRBD1 is a possible D gene (5 bases). Germline CDR1 reads SGHRS; CDR2 reads YFSETQ. Trimming stripped 7 bases from V and 8 bases from J, with 13 bases between. This CDR3 region has 13 residues. Here the CDR3 reads CASQPGGDSPLHF. For the CDR3, the DNA is TGCGCCAGCCAGCCCGGGGGGGATTCACCCCTCCACTTT.

The chain recombines TRBV5-1 with TRBJ1-1, with D unclear. V was shortened by 0 bases and J by 6 bases, with 3 bases between the two germline ends. This CDR3 is built from 11 residues. Germline loops: CDR1 SGHRS, CDR2 YFSETQ. CDR3 sequence reads: CASSLGAEAFF. The CDR3 DNA is TGCGCCAGCAGCTTGGGGGCTGAAGCTTTCTTT.